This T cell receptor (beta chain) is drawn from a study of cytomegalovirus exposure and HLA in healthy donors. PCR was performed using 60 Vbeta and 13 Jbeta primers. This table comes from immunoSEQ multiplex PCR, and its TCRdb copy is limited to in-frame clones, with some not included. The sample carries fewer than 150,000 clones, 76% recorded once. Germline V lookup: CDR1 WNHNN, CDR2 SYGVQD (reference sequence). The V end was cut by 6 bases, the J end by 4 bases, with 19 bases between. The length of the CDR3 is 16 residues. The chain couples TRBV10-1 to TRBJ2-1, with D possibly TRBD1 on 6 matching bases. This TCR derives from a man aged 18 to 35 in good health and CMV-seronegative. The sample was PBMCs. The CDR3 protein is CASSRPGTGSYNEQFF. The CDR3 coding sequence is TGCGCCAGCAGCCGTCCGGGAACAGGGAGTTACAATGAGCAGTTCTTC.